This TCR beta chain was sequenced during a study of cytomegalovirus exposure and HLA in healthy donors. Study results and caveats: Later analysis found that TCR beta chains associated with HLA were more clonally expanded than other, equally common chains.

This PCR relied on a set of 60 Vbeta primers and 13 Jbeta primers. Data came from immunoSEQ multiplex PCR; TCRdb stores just in-frame clones and leaves some out. The repertoire has some 95,000 clones, over 70% of them found once; the top ten carry around 4.5%. As regards this clone: The antigen is undetermined.

The V and J ends lost 5 bases and 7 bases respectively, with 15 bases between them. This CDR3 comprises 13 residues. Germline lookup yields CDR1 SGDLS and CDR2 YYNGEE. What was sequenced was PBMCs. The genes are TRBV9 and TRBJ1-2; D call uncertain. The sequence was obtained from a woman between 40 and 50 years old in good health and CMV-seronegative. In nucleotides, the CDR3 is TGTGCCAGCAGACGCCCTGAGGATTCTGGCTACACCTTC. Translated: CASRRPEDSGYTF.